This T cell receptor beta chain emerged from a study of blood T cell repertoires in COVID-19. Study as a whole: The United States, Italy and Spain provided the acute and convalescent COVID-19 samples. Sources were T cells, B-cell-depleted T cells, or PBMCs; the material itself was cDNA or gDNA.

This CDR3 is built from 14 residues. The germline gives CDR1 SNHLY, CDR2 FYNNEI. Trimming at V came to 8 bases and at J to 4 bases, leaving 9 bases not matched to a gene. In the original analysis: From reference gene primer amplification, estimates of nucleated cell counts were derived. This table comes from immunoSEQ multiplex PCR, and its TCRdb copy is limited to in-frame clones, with some not included. V, J and clone size are taken as reported in that table, and D and trimming were inferred from the DNA itself. The data show more than 150,000 clones, less than 90% seen once. The specimen sequenced was peripheral blood. The chain employs TRBV2 and TRBJ2-7, with 9 bases aligning to TRBD1. The receptor's source is a woman aged 40 to 49 with acute or convalescent COVID-19. The CDR3 DNA reads as TGTGCCAGCGCGTTGGGGACAGGGTTATACGAGCAGTACTTC. Encoded protein: CASALGTGLYEQYF.